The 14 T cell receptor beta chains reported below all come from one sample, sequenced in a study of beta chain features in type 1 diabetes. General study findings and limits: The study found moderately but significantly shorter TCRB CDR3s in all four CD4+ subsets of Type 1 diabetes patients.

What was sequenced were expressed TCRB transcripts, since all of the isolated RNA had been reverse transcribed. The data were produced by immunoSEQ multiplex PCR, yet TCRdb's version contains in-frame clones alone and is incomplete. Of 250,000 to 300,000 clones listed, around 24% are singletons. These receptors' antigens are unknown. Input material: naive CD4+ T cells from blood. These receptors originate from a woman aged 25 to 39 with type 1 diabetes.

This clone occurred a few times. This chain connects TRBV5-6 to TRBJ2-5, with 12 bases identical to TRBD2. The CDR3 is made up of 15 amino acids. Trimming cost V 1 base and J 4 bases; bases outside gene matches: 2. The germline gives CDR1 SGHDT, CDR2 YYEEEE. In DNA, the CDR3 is TGTGCCAGCAGCTTGTCACTAGCGGGAGGAGAGACCCAGTACTTC. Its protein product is CASSLSLAGGETQYF.

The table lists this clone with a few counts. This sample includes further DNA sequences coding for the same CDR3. The CDR3 loop reads CSARDPGGYTF. CDR3 DNA: TGCAGTGCTAGGGATCCAGGGGGCTACACCTTC. The chain employs TRBV20-1 and TRBJ1-2; D is perhaps TRBD1 (5 bases). CDR1 and CDR2 from the germline V gene are DFQATT and SNEGSKA (reference sequence). The CDR3 has 11 residues. The V and J ends lost 3 bases and 8 bases respectively, with 10 bases between them.

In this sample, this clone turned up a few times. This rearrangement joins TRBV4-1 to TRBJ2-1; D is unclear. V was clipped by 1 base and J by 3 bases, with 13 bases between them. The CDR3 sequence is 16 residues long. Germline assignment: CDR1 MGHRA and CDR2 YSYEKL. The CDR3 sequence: CASSQVGQLNYNEQFF. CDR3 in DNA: TGCGCCAGCAGCCAAGTTGGGCAGCTTAACTACAATGAGCAGTTCTTC.

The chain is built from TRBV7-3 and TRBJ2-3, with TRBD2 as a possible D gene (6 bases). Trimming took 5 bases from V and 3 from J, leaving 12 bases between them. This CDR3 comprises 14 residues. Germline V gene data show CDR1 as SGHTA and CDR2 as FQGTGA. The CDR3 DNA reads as TGTGCCAGCAGCCCGACTAGTTTTACAGATACGCAGTATTTT. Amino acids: CASSPTSFTDTQYF.

The CDR3 sequence: CASSLRWNEKLFF. The DNA for the CDR3 is TGTGCCAGCAGTCTTCGGTGGAATGAAAAACTGTTTTTT. The rearrangement links TRBV25-1 to TRBJ1-4, with unresolved D. The CDR3 consists of 13 residues. V dropped 5 bases and J dropped 5 bases, with 9 bases sitting between them. CDR1 and CDR2 from the germline V gene are MGHDK and SYGVNS.

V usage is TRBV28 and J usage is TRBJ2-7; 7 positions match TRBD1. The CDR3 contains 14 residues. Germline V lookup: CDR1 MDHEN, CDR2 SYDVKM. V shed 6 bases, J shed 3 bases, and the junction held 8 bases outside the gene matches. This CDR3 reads CASRTGSIGYEQYF. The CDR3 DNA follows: TGTGCCAGCAGGACAGGGAGCATAGGCTACGAGCAGTACTTC.

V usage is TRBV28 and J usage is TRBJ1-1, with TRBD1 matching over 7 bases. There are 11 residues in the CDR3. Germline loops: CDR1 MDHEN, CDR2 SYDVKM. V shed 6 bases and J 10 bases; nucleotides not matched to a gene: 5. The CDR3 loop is CASSKTGPAFF. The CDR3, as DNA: TGTGCCAGCAGCAAGACAGGGCCAGCTTTCTTT. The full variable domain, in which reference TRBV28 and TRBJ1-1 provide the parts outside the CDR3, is DVKVTQSSRYLVKRTGEKVFLECVQDMDHENMFWYRQDPGLGLRLIYFSYDVKMKEKGDIPEGYSVSREKKERFSLILESASTNQTSMYLCASSKTGPAFFGQGTRLTVV.

CDR3 loop: CASSPTRSYENYGYTF. CDR3 DNA sequence: TGTGCCAGCTCACCAACCCGTTCCTACGAAAACTATGGCTACACCTTC. The chain couples TRBV18 to TRBJ1-2; D gene uncertain. Germline lookup yields CDR1 KGHSH and CDR2 LQKENI. The CDR3 runs 16 residues. V lost 2 bases to trimming and J lost 2 bases, with 15 bases between them.

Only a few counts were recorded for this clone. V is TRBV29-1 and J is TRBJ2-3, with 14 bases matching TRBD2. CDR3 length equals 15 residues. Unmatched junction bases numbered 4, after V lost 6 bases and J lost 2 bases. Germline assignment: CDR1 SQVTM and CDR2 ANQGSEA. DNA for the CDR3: TGCAGCGTACCGACTAGCGGGAGGGTCACAGATACGCAGTATTTT. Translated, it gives CSVPTSGRVTDTQYF.

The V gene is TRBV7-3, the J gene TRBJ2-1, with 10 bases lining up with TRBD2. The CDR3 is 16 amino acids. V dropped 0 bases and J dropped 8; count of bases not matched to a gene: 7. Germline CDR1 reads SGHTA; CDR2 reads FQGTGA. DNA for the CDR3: TGTGCCAGCAGCTTAACCCCTAGCGGGAGTGTGCATGAGCAGTTCTTC. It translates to CASSLTPSGSVHEQFF.

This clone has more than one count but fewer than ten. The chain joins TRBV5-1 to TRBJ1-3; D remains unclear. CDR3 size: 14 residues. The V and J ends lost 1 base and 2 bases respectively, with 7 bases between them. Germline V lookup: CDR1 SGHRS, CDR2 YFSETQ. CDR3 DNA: TGCGCCAGCAGCTTGCCCGGGGCTGGAAACACCATATATTTT. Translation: CASSLPGAGNTIYF.

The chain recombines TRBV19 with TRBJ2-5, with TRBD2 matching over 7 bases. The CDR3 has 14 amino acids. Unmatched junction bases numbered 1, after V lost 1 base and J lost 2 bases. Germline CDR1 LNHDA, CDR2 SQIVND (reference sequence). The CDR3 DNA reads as TGTGCCAGTAGTATAGTCGGGGGGCAAGAGACCCAGTACTTC. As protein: CASSIVGGQETQYF.

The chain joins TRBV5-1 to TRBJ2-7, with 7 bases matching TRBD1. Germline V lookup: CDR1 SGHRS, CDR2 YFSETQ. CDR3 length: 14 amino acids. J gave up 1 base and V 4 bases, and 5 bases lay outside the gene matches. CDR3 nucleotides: TGCGCCAGCAGCGCCGGGACAGTTTCCTACGAGCAGTACTTC. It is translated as CASSAGTVSYEQYF.

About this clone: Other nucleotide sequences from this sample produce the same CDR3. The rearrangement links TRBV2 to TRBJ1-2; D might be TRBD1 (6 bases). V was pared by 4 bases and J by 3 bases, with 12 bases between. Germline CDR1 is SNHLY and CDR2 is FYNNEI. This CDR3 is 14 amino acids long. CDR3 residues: CASSAQGADYGYTF. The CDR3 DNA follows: TGTGCCAGCAGTGCACAGGGTGCGGACTATGGCTACACCTTC.